The present entry profiles one TCR beta chain with its context. MiXCR, run by TCRdb on the PCR reads, gives a single entry per CDR3 protein. The table includes over 3,500 distinct CDR3 sequences, around a third detected once. This specimen belongs to a study of immune characterization of retroperitoneal liposarcoma. The receptor's source is a male donor with retroperitoneal liposarcoma. The sample consisted of tumor tissue.

Written as DNA, the CDR3 is TGTGCCAGCGTAAGCTCTGGGGCCAACGTCCTGACTTTC. It encodes CASVSSGANVLTF. The chain uses TRBV6-1 and TRBJ2-6; D is unclear. The CDR3 is 13 amino acids. Deletions cut 8 bases from V and 0 bases from J, with 5 bases between. From germline, CDR1 is MNHNS and CDR2 SASEGT.